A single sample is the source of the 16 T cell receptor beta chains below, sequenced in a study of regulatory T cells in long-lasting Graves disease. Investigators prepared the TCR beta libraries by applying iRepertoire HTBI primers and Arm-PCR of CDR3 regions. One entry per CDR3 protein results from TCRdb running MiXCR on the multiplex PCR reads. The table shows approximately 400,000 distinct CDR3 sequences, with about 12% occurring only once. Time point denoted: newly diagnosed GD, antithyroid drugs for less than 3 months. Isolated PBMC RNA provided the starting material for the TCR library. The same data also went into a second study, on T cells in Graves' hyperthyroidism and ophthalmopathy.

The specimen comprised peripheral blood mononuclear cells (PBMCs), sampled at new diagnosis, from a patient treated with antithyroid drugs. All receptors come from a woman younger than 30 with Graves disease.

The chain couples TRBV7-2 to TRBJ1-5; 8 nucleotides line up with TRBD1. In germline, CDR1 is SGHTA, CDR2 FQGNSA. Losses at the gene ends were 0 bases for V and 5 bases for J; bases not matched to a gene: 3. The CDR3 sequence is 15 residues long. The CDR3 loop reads CASSLAGQGDQPQHF. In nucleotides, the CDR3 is TGTGCCAGCAGCTTAGCCGGACAGGGAGATCAGCCCCAGCATTTT.

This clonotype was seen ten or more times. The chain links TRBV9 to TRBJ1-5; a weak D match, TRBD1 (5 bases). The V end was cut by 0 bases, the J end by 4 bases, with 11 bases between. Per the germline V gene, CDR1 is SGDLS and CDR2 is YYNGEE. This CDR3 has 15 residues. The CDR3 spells CASSVEGSPNQPQHF. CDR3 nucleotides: TGTGCCAGCAGCGTAGAGGGGTCCCCGAATCAGCCCCAGCATTTT.

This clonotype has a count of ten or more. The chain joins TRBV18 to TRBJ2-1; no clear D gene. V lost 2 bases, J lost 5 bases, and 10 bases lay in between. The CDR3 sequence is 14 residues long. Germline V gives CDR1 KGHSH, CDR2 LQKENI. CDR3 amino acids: CASSPELVNNEQFF. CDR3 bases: TGTGCCAGCTCACCAGAATTGGTGAACAATGAGCAGTTCTTC.

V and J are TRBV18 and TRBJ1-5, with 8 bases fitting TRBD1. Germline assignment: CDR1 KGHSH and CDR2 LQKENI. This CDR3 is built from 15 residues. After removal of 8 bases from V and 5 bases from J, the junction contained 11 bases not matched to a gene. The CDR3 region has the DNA TGTGCCAGCCCAAAACAGGGGGGGAGCGATCAGCCCCAGCATTTT. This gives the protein CASPKQGGSDQPQHF.

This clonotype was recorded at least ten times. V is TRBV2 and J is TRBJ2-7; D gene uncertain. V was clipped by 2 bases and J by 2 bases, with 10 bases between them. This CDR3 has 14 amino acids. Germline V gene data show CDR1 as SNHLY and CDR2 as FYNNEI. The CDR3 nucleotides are TGTGCCAGCAGTGAACGCGTTCCGCCCTACGAGCAGTACTTC. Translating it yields CASSERVPPYEQYF.

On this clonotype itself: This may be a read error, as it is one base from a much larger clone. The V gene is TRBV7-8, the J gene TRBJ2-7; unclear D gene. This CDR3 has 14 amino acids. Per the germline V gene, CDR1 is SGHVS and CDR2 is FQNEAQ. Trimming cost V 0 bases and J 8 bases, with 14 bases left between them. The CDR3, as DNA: TGTGCCAGCAGCTTAGCTTCCGGTGGTAACAAGCAGTACTTC. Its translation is CASSLASGGNKQYF.

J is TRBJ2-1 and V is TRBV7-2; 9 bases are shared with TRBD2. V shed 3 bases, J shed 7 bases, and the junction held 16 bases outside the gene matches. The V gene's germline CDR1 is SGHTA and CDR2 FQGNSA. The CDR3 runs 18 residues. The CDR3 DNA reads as TGTGCCAGCAGCTTCATCGGAGCGGGGGGAACCTGGGTGAATGAGCAGTTCTTC. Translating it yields CASSFIGAGGTWVNEQFF.

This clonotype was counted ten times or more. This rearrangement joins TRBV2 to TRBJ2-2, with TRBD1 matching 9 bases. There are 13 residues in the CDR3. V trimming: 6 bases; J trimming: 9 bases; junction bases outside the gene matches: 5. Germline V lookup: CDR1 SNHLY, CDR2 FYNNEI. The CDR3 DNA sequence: TGTGCCAGCAGGGGACAGGGCGGCAGGGAGCTGTTTTTT. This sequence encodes CASRGQGGRELFF.

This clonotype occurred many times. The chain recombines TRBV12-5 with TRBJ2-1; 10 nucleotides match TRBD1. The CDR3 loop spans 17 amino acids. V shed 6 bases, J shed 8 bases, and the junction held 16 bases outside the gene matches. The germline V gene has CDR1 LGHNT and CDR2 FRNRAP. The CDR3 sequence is CASGEFPGQGKRDEQFF. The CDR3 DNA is TGTGCTAGTGGAGAATTTCCGGGACAGGGGAAGCGTGATGAGCAGTTCTTC. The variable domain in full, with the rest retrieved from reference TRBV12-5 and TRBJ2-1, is DARVTQTPRHKVTEMGQEVTMRCQPILGHNTVFWYRQTMMQGLELLAYFRNRAPLDDSGMPKDRFSAEMPDATLATLKIQPSEPRDSAVYFCASGEFPGQGKRDEQFFGPGTRLTVL.

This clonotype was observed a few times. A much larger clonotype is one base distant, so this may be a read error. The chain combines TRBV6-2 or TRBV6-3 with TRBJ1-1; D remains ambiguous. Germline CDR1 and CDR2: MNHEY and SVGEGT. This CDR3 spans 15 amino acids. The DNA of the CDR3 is TGTGCCAGCACTCGGGCAGGAGGGATGAACGCTGAAGCTTTCTTT. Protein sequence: CASTRAGGMNAEAFF.

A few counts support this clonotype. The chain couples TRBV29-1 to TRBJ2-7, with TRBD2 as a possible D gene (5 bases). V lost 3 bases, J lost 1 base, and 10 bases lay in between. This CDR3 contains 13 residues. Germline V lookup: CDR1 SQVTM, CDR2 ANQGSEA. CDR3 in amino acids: CSVEGSGSYEQYV. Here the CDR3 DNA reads TGCAGCGTTGAGGGGTCGGGGTCCTACGAGCAGTACGTC.

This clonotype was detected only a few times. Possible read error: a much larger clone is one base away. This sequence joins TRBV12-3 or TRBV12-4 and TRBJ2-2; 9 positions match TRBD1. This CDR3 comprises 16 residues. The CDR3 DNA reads TGTGCCGGCAGTCCCCGGGACAGGGTTGTCGTCGGGGAGCTGTTTTTT. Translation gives CAGSPRDRVVVGELFF.

The CDR3 region is CSARLPTWDRDLILGNTIYF. DNA of the CDR3: TGCAGTGCTAGATTACCCACCTGGGACAGGGACTTGATTTTAGGAAACACCATATATTTT. The V call is TRBV20-1, the J call TRBJ1-3, with 9 nucleotides matching TRBD1. Trimming took 2 bases from V and 4 from J; bases not matched to a gene: 21. Germline values: CDR1 DFQATT, CDR2 SNEGSKA (reference sequence). The CDR3 has 20 amino acids.

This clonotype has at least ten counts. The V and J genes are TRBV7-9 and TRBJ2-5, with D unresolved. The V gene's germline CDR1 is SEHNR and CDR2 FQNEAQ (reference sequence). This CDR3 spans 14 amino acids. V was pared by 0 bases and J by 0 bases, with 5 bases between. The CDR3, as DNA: TGTGCCAGCAGCTTAGCGGAAGACCAAGAGACCCAGTACTTC. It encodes CASSLAEDQETQYF.

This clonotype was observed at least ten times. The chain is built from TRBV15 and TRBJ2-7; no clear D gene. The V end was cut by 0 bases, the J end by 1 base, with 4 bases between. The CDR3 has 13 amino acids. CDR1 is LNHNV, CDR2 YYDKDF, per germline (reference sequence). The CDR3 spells CATSRDLSYEQYF. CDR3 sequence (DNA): TGTGCCACCAGCAGAGATTTGTCCTACGAGCAGTACTTC.

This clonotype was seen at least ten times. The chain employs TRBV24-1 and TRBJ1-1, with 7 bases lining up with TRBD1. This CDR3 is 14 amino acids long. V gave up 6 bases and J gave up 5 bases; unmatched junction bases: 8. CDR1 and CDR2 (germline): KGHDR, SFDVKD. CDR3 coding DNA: TGTGCCACCAGTCCCAACAGGGGTAATACTGAAGCTTTCTTT. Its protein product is CATSPNRGNTEAFF.